This T cell receptor (delta chain) was observed in a study of γδ T cells in repeated Plasmodium falciparum infection. About the study: Timepoints: baseline, immediately before selected infections, and 21 days after every infection. Malian gammadelta TCRs were studied during no-transmission periods and across acute malaria episodes. Whole-study results and caveats: Vgamma9/Vdelta2+ T cells showed a stable polyclonal repertoire with shared TCRgamma sequences.

This clone came up many times. Its antigen is undetermined. Germline CDR1 reads VTNFRS; CDR2 reads LTSSGIE (reference sequence). V gave up 3 bases and J gave up 0 bases, with 39 bases separating them. CDR3 length: 23 amino acids. Each sorted gammadelta sample had TRG and TRD chains sequenced. With CATT, TCRdb re-called clones from the multiplex PCR reads. Of under 60,000 delta-chain clones in the sample, around 1.6% were seen once. Vgamma9/Vdelta2+ and Vdelta2-negative gammadelta T cells were flow-sorted from PBMC for bulk sequencing. The chain carries TRAV36/DV7 and TRDJ1, with D perhaps matching TRDD3 (7 bases). The sequence was collected from a pool of human donors (malaria-infected and uninfected, not separated). The sample consisted of gamma-delta T cells from blood. CDR3 in DNA: TGTGCTGTGGGAGGGGATAATCCTACGAGAGAATCTGGGGGGTCTAACCACACCGATAAACTCATCTTT. Translated, it gives CAVGGDNPTRESGGSNHTDKLIF.